This is a list of T cell receptor beta chains from one sample in a study of shared clonotypes between healthy human individuals. Only in-frame clones appear in the TCRdb table, and some are missing; sequencing was by immunoSEQ multiplex PCR. The table lists 2 million to 2.5 million clones, 85% to 95% of them singletons, with about 0.41% in the top ten. Sequences were obtained from naive CD4+ T cells from PBMCs. These receptors originate from a man aged 18 to 29 in good health. Some clones in this sample may be carry-over from other donors' samples. Both conserved end residues are part of each CDR3. A D gene is named only where the DNA matches it firmly. Clone size, where shown, is once, few, many, or a class for clones that have expanded.

CASTRAGEWNEQFF TGTGCCAGCACAAGGGCGGGAGAGTGGAATGAGCAGTTCTTC NA TRBV9 TRBD2 TRBJ2-1 14
CSVWASGRTSSYEQYF TGCAGCGTTTGGGCTAGCGGCCGAACGAGTTCCTACGAGCAGTACTTC NA TRBV29-1 TRBD2 TRBJ2-7 16
CASSFRDRGDTQYF TGTGCCAGCAGCTTCCGAGACAGGGGAGATACGCAGTATTTT NA TRBV11-2 TRBD1 TRBJ2-3 14
CASSPDGPSEKLFF TGTGCCAGCAGTCCGGACGGTCCGAGTGAAAAACTGTTTTTT NA TRBV28 NA TRBJ1-4 14
CASSPGVSSYNEQFF TGTGCCAGCAGCCCGGGAGTGAGCTCCTACAATGAGCAGTTCTTC NA TRBV7-2 NA TRBJ2-1 15
CASSLSQSTEAFF TGTGCCAGCAGTTTATCCCAATCCACTGAAGCTTTCTTT NA TRBV28 NA TRBJ1-1 13
CASSQGQGYGYTF TGTGCCAGCAGCCAAGGACAGGGCTATGGCTACACCTTC NA TRBV14 TRBD1 TRBJ1-2 13
CASSLPEWYQETQYF TGTGCCAGCAGCTTACCAGAGTGGTACCAAGAGACCCAGTACTTC NA TRBV7-2 NA TRBJ2-5 15
CASSLVQNARDTQYF TGTGCCAGCAGCTTAGTACAGAATGCAAGAGATACGCAGTATTTT NA TRBV7-6 NA TRBJ2-3 15
CASSLITSGRIFTDTQYF TGTGCCAGCAGCTTAATTACGAGCGGGAGAATTTTCACAGATACGCAGTATTTT NA TRBV7-4 TRBD2 TRBJ2-3 18
CASKRRSGGQLYNEQFF TGTGCCAGTAAGAGACGTAGTGGCGGACAACTATACAATGAGCAGTTCTTC few TRBV19 NA TRBJ2-1 17
CASSGRNYGYTF TGCGCCAGCAGCGGGCGCAACTATGGCTACACCTTC NA TRBV5-1 NA TRBJ1-2 12
CASSRTSGSVYEQYF TGTGCCAGCAGCCGCACTAGCGGGAGTGTCTACGAGCAGTACTTC NA TRBV7-2 TRBD2 TRBJ2-7 15
CASSARATTNFHAHNEQFF TGTGCCAGCAGCGCACGGGCCACCACGAATTTCCATGCGCACAATGAGCAGTTCTTC NA TRBV9 NA TRBJ2-1 19
CASSLGPTSGGTGELFF TGTGCCAGCAGCTTGGGCCCGACTAGCGGGGGCACCGGGGAGCTGTTTTTT NA TRBV5-4 TRBD2 TRBJ2-2 17
CSAPISGYTF TGCAGTGCTCCAATATCTGGCTACACCTTC NA TRBV20-1 NA TRBJ1-2 10
CASSSGLADTDTQYF TGTGCCAGCAGCTCCGGGCTAGCGGACACAGATACGCAGTATTTT once TRBV7-9 TRBD2 TRBJ2-3 15
CASSLSGGGNTIYF TGTGCCAGCAGTCTCTCAGGGGGGGGAAACACCATATATTTT once TRBV27 TRBD1 TRBJ1-3 14
CASSQAPPGQGGYTF TGCGCCAGCAGCCAAGCCCCCCCGGGACAGGGAGGCTACACCTTC NA TRBV4-1 TRBD1 TRBJ1-2 15
CASSESRVIPFEQYF TGTGCCAGCAGTGAGTCCAGGGTTATCCCCTTCGAGCAGTACTTC NA TRBV6-1 NA TRBJ2-7 15
CASSVGGETQYF TGTGCCAGCAGCGTTGGTGGGGAGACCCAGTACTTC NA TRBV9 NA TRBJ2-5 12
CSVERGQLETQYF TGCAGCGTTGAGCGGGGACAGCTAGAGACCCAGTACTTC NA TRBV29-1 NA TRBJ2-5 13
CASSPGQGGGYGYTF TGTGCCAGCTCCCCCGGACAGGGGGGGGGCTATGGCTACACCTTC NA TRBV18 TRBD1 TRBJ1-2 15
CASSSGQGALDTQYF TGTGCCAGCAGTTCGGGACAGGGGGCGTTAGATACGCAGTATTTT NA TRBV6-5 TRBD1 TRBJ2-3 15
CASSFYPAVAEAFF TGTGCCAGCAGCTTTTATCCGGCGGTGGCTGAAGCTTTCTTT NA TRBV11-2 NA TRBJ1-1 14
CASSLYGPNYNEQFF TGCGCCAGCAGCTTATACGGTCCGAACTACAATGAGCAGTTCTTC NA TRBV5-1 NA TRBJ2-1 15
CSAPKGYEQYF TGCAGTGCCCCTAAAGGCTACGAGCAGTACTTC once TRBV20-1 NA TRBJ2-7 11
CASSLDLRGTEAFF TGTGCCAGCAGCTTGGACCTTAGGGGGACTGAAGCTTTCTTT NA TRBV5-4 NA TRBJ1-1 14
CASSFSAGGEQFF TGCGCCAGCAGCTTTTCAGCGGGAGGTGAGCAGTTCTTC NA TRBV5-1 TRBD2 TRBJ2-1 13
CASSFGQGKQYF TGTGCCAGCAGCTTCGGACAGGGCAAGCAGTACTTC NA TRBV7-6 TRBD1 TRBJ2-7 12
CASSPPSRVTEAFF TGTGCCAGCTCACCACCGTCCCGGGTCACTGAAGCTTTCTTT NA TRBV18 NA TRBJ1-1 14
CASSRDRGETQYF TGTGCCAGCAGCCGGGACAGGGGGGAGACCCAGTACTTC NA TRBV7-8 TRBD1 TRBJ2-5 13
CASSFPENTEAFF TGTGCCAGCAGCTTTCCCGAGAACACTGAAGCTTTCTTT NA TRBV7-2 NA TRBJ1-1 13
CASSGDSYNEQFF TGTGCCAGCAGCGGGGACTCTTACAATGAGCAGTTCTTC NA TRBV9 NA TRBJ2-1 13
CASSSIGQATDTQYF TGTGCCAGCAGTTCCATTGGACAGGCCACAGATACGCAGTATTTT NA TRBV28 TRBD1 TRBJ2-3 15
CASSSILTGWGNQPQHF TGTGCCAGCAGTTCGATCCTTACAGGGTGGGGGAATCAGCCCCAGCATTTT NA TRBV28 NA TRBJ1-5 17
CASSDTKGRDRGRNYGYTF TGTGCCAGCAGCGACACGAAGGGCCGGGACAGGGGTCGAAACTATGGCTACACCTTC once TRBV5-8 TRBD1 TRBJ1-2 19